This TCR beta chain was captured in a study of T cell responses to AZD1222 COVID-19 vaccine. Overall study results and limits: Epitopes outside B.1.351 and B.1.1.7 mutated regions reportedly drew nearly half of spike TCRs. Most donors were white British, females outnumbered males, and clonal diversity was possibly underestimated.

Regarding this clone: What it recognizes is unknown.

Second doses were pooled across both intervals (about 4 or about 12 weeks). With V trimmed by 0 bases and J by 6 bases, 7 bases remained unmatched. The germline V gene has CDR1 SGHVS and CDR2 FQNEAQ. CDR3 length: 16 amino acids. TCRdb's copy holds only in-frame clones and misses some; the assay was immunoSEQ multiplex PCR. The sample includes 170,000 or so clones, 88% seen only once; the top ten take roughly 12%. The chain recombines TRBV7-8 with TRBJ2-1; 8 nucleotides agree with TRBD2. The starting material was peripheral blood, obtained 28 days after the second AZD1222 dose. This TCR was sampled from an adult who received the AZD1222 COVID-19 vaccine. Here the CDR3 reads CASSLAWDGGANEQFF. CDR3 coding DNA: TGTGCCAGCAGCTTAGCGTGGGACGGGGGGGCCAATGAGCAGTTCTTC. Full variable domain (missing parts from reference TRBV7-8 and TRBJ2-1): GAGVSQSPRYKVAKRGQDVALRCDPISGHVSLFWYQQALGQGPEFLTYFQNEAQLDKSGLPSDRFFAERPEGSVSTLKIQRTQQEDSAVYLCASSLAWDGGANEQFFGPGTRLTVL.